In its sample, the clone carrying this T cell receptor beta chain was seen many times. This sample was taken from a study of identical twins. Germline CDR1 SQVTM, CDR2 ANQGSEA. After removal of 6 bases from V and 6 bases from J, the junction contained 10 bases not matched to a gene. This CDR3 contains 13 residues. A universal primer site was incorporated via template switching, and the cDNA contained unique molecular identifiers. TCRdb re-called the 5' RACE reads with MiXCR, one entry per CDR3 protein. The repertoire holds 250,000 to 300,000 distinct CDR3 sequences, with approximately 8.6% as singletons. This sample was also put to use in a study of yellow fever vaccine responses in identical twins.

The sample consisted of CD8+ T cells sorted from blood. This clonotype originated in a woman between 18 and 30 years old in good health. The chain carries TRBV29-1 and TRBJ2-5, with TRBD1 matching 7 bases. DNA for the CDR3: TGCAGCGTAGCCAAACAGGGGCGCCAGACCCAGTACTTC. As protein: CSVAKQGRQTQYF.